The 13 T cell receptor beta chains reported below all come from one sample, sequenced in a study of blood T cell repertoires in COVID-19. Clones were sequenced by immunoSEQ multiplex PCR, and TCRdb holds only the in-frame ones, with some missing. The sample lists 80,000 to 100,000 clones, about 87% occurring once. The material sequenced was peripheral blood. The receptors derive from a human donor with COVID-19, enrolled during active disease. The donor label of this sample is uncertain.

The chain has TRBV27 and TRBJ1-2, with TRBD1 matching 8 bases. With 8 bases clipped from V and 2 bases from J, the junction kept 4 bases outside the gene matches. Looked up from germline, CDR1 is MNHEY and CDR2 is SMNVEV (reference sequence). CDR3 length: 13 residues. This CDR3 is CASAWTGNYGYTF. CDR3 DNA sequence: TGTGCCAGCGCCTGGACAGGGAACTATGGCTACACCTTC.

The genes are TRBV2 and TRBJ2-2; D gene ambiguous. Per germline, CDR1 SNHLY and CDR2 FYNNEI. The CDR3 totals 14 residues. Trimming removed 8 bases from V and 4 bases from J, with 14 bases in between. The CDR3 here is CASRGQSSTGELFF. The CDR3, as DNA: TGTGCCAGCCGAGGCCAGTCCTCCACCGGGGAGCTGTTTTTT.

V gene TRBV19 combines with J gene TRBJ1-2, with D unclear. Trimming stripped 5 bases from V and 3 bases from J, with 22 bases between. There are 17 residues in the CDR3. The germline gives CDR1 LNHDA, CDR2 SQIVND (reference sequence). CDR3 amino acids: CASSDRIDSFWDYGYTF. The CDR3 DNA reads TGTGCCAGTAGTGACCGAATCGACTCTTTTTGGGACTATGGCTACACCTTC.

The V call is TRBV29-1, the J call TRBJ2-1, with 7 bases matching TRBD1. Trimming cost V 1 base and J 2 bases; bases outside gene matches: 8. CDR3 length: 16 residues. In germline, CDR1 is SQVTM, CDR2 ANQGSEA. This CDR3 is CSVEGWFGTAYNEQFF. CDR3 coding DNA: TGCAGCGTTGAAGGTTGGTTCGGGACAGCCTACAATGAGCAGTTCTTC.

The chain links TRBV6-5 to TRBJ1-2, with unresolved D. Between the trimmed V and J ends, which lost 0 bases and 8 bases, there was a span of 10 bases. Germline CDR1 and CDR2: MNHEY and SVGAGI. This CDR3 contains 13 residues. The CDR3 here is CASSYSNFVGYTF. The CDR3 DNA follows: TGTGCCAGCAGTTACTCGAACTTCGTGGGCTACACCTTC.

The V call is TRBV3-1 (or the pseudogene TRBV3-2), the J call TRBJ2-3, with 8 positions matching TRBD2. The CDR3 extends over 15 amino acids. From germline, CDR1 is LGHDT and CDR2 YNNKEL (reference sequence). Losses at the gene ends were 5 bases for V and 1 base for J; bases not matched to a gene: 5. CDR3 protein: CASSIAGPRTDTQYF. The CDR3 DNA follows: TGTGCCAGCAGCATAGCGGGACCTCGCACAGATACGCAGTATTTT.

This chain connects TRBV9 to TRBJ1-2; 7 bases are shared with TRBD1. CDR3 length: 14 amino acids. J gave up 4 bases and V 0 bases, and 3 bases lay outside the gene matches. Germline CDR1 and CDR2: SGDLS and YYNGEE. The CDR3 loop reads CASSVDRDSYGYTF. As DNA, the CDR3 is TGTGCCAGCAGCGTAGATCGGGACAGCTATGGCTACACCTTC.

The chain has TRBV5-6 and TRBJ2-1; TRBD2 agrees at 9 bases. Germline CDR1 SGHDT, CDR2 YYEEEE. CDR3 length: 16 amino acids. V lost 3 bases and J lost 0; bases outside the gene matches: 4. This CDR3 reads CASSSQRGASYNEQFF. Written as DNA, the CDR3 is TGTGCCAGCAGCTCGCAGCGGGGGGCCTCCTACAATGAGCAGTTCTTC.

J is TRBJ2-5 and V is TRBV30; TRBD2 might be the D (6 bases). Germline CDR1 reads GTSNPN; CDR2 reads SVGIG (reference sequence). The CDR3 has 15 amino acids. V was shortened by 2 bases and J by 5 bases, with 18 bases between the two germline ends. The CDR3 nucleotides are TGTGCCTGGAGTATCCCCACACCGGAGGGGGAGACCCAGTACTTC. Its protein product is CAWSIPTPEGETQYF.

This sequence joins TRBV10-3 and TRBJ2-2, with 9 bases matching TRBD1. The CDR3 length is 15 residues. Germline CDR1 ENHRY, CDR2 SYGVKD. The trim removed 6 bases at V and 3 bases at J, leaving 5 bases unmatched. The CDR3 spells CAISPGQGYTGELFF. The CDR3 DNA reads TGTGCCATCAGCCCGGGACAGGGTTACACCGGGGAGCTGTTTTTT.

The V and J genes are TRBV7-2 and TRBJ1-1; D ambiguous. Germline CDR1 reads SGHTA; CDR2 reads FQGNSA. V was clipped by 2 bases and J by 10 bases, with 11 bases between them. CDR3 length: 12 amino acids. The CDR3 protein is CASSLISGRAFF. The CDR3 DNA reads TGTGCCAGCAGCTTAATAAGCGGACGAGCTTTCTTT.

CDR3 DNA sequence: TGTGCCAGCAGTTTTAGGCAGGGATCCTACGAGCAGTACTTC. Its protein product is CASSFRQGSYEQYF. The chain recombines TRBV28 with TRBJ2-7; a weak D match, TRBD1 (5 bases). The CDR3 length is 14 residues. Germline V CDR1 and CDR2: MDHEN, SYDVKM. The V end was cut by 3 bases, the J end by 1 base, with 10 bases between.

The chain's CDR3 is CASTLRGGEEKLFF. In DNA form, the CDR3 reads TGTGCCAGCACCCTCCGGGGGGGTGAGGAAAAACTGTTTTTT. V and J are TRBV5-4 and TRBJ1-4; a weak D match, TRBD1 (5 bases). This CDR3 region has 14 residues. V was pared by 6 bases and J by 8 bases, with 17 bases between. CDR1 and CDR2 from the germline V gene are SGHNT and YYREEE (reference sequence).